The 9 T cell receptor beta chains below come from one sample, sequenced in a study of CD8 T cells in Susac syndrome. With random hexamers, about 0.45 to 1 ug RNA was reverse transcribed. TCRdb recomputed calls from the immunoSEQ multiplex PCR reads with MiXCR, one row per CDR3 protein. Of about 300,000 distinct CDR3 sequences in the sample, approximately 85% were seen once. Sequencing was done on a sample of CD8+ T cells from PBMCs. The receptors stem from a human donor with multiple sclerosis.

The chain uses TRBV12-5 and TRBJ2-1; D remains unclear. Germline assignment: CDR1 LGHNT and CDR2 FRNRAP. V was shortened by 1 base and J by 5 bases, with 3 bases between the two germline ends. This CDR3 comprises 12 residues. The CDR3 spells CASGLGNNEQFF. CDR3 nucleotides: TGTGCTAGTGGTTTGGGTAACAATGAGCAGTTCTTC. Using reference TRBV12-5 and TRBJ2-1 for the parts outside the CDR3, the full variable domain is DARVTQTPRHKVTEMGQEVTMRCQPILGHNTVFWYRQTMMQGLELLAYFRNRAPLDDSGMPKDRFSAEMPDATLATLKIQPSEPRDSAVYFCASGLGNNEQFFGPGTRLTVL.

The chain carries TRBV19 and TRBJ1-1; D unresolved. This CDR3 is 13 amino acids long. CDR1 and CDR2 from the germline V gene are LNHDA and SQIVND (reference sequence). Deletions cut 9 bases from V and 7 bases from J, with 18 bases between. CDR3: CARYGAGFGEAFF. The CDR3 DNA reads TGTGCCAGATATGGTGCAGGCTTTGGTGAAGCTTTCTTT.

This clonotype has only a few counts. The chain recombines TRBV27 with TRBJ1-5; 7 bases line up with TRBD1. The CDR3 is 14 residues long. Germline-derived CDR1 and CDR2 are MNHEY and SMNVEV (reference sequence). Trimming took 6 bases from V and 1 from J; bases not matched to a gene: 3. The CDR3 spells CASSSGGSNQPQHF. In DNA, the CDR3 is TGTGCCAGCAGCTCAGGGGGAAGCAATCAGCCCCAGCATTTT.

The chain employs TRBV5-1 and TRBJ2-7, with a possible D match to TRBD2 (5 bases). The CDR3 sequence is 16 residues long. Trimming pared 1 base from V and 2 bases from J, leaving 16 bases between. Germline CDR1 is SGHRS and CDR2 is YFSETQ. The CDR3 region is CASSLRGQSLAYEQYF. CDR3 coding DNA: TGCGCCAGCAGCTTGAGAGGGCAGAGCTTAGCCTACGAGCAGTACTTC.

The chain recombines TRBV27 with TRBJ2-7, with unresolved D. The V end was cut by 8 bases, the J end by 2 bases, with 7 bases between. CDR3 length equals 11 residues. Germline V CDR1 and CDR2: MNHEY, SMNVEV (reference sequence). The CDR3 DNA is TGTGCCAGCGGCCAACCCTACGAGCAGTACTTC. It codes for CASGQPYEQYF.

The rearrangement joins TRBV6-4 to TRBJ2-1; D is undetermined. V lost 0 bases and J lost 8, with 11 bases in between. There are 14 residues in the CDR3. The germline V gene encodes CDR1 MRHNA and CDR2 SNTAGT. In DNA, the CDR3 is TGTGCCAGCAGTGACTCTCCCGGTGTGGATGAGCAGTTCTTC. Translated, it gives CASSDSPGVDEQFF.

The chain couples TRBV7-9 to TRBJ2-1; D call uncertain. CDR1 and CDR2 (germline): SEHNR, FQNEAQ (reference sequence). With 4 bases removed from V and 0 bases from J, the gap between germline ends came to 10 bases. CDR3 length: 15 amino acids. Written as DNA, the CDR3 is TGTGCCAGCAGCTCCGGGTTGAGCTCCTACAATGAGCAGTTCTTC. Protein sequence: CASSSGLSSYNEQFF. Full variable domain (missing parts from reference TRBV7-9 and TRBJ2-1): DTGVSQNPRHKITKRGQNVTFRCDPISEHNRLYWYRQTLGQGPEFLTYFQNEAQLEKSRLLSDRFSAERPKGSFSTLEIQRTEQGDSAMYLCASSSGLSSYNEQFFGPGTRLTVL.

V gene TRBV9 combines with J gene TRBJ2-7; D gene uncertain. The CDR3 has 15 amino acids. Trimming removed 0 bases from V and 2 bases from J, with 12 bases in between. Germline V gene lookup returns CDR1 SGDLS and CDR2 YYNGEE. Here the CDR3 DNA reads TGTGCCAGCAGCGTAGCGGAAGCTCTCACCTACGAGCAGTACTTC. Protein: CASSVAEALTYEQYF. Full variable domain (rest looked up from reference TRBV9 and TRBJ2-7): DSGVTQTPKHLITATGQRVTLRCSPRSGDLSVYWYQQSLDQGLQFLIQYYNGEERAKGNILERFSAQQFPDLHSELNLSSLELGDSALYFCASSVAEALTYEQYFGPGTRLTVT.

The chain links TRBV4-2 to TRBJ2-3; D is ambiguous. V lost 0 bases to trimming and J lost 2 bases, with 9 bases between them. The CDR3 extends over 15 amino acids. Germline V gene sequence: CDR1 LGHNA, CDR2 YNFKEQ. The CDR3 coding sequence is TGTGCCAGCAGCCAAGAGGCACTCCCCACAGATACGCAGTATTTT. It is translated as CASSQEALPTDTQYF.